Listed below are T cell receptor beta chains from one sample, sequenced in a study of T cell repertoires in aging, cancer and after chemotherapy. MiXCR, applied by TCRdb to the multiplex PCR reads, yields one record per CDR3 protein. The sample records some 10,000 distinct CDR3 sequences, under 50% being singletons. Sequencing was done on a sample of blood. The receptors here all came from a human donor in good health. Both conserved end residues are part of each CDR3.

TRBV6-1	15	CASSVQGGTNEKLFF
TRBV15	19	CATSREGSGRATGANVLTF
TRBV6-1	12	CASSYEWGEAFF
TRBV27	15	CASSLSGEGTGELFF
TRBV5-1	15	CASSEEVSMLDTQYF
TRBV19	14	CASIGGPGTGELFF
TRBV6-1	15	CASSEGAGRPNEQFF
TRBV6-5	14	CASSGTTRTYEQYF
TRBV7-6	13	CASSSGLVETQYF
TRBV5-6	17	CASSLALSGINNSPLHF
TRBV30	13	CAWRGFSTGELFF
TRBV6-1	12	CASSEQARGYTF
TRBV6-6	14	CASRRTEQADTQYF
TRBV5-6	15	CASTLDRGARETQYF
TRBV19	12	CASSQASATQYF
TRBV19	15	CASSMGLDPYNEQFF
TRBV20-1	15	CSARKTSGVTGELFF
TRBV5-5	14	CASSLVAGPYEQYF
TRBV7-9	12	CASSWGGDEQYF
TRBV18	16	CASSPSGASSYNEQFF
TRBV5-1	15	CASSLDGRTYNEQFF
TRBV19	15	CASSTSEPAHQPQHF
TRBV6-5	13	CASRRDREYEQYF
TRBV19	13	CASTADRDYGYTF
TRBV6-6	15	CASSYRKRSNQPQHF
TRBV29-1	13	CSVGLKQGNLGTF
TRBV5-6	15	CASSFDGARVETQYF
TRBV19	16	CASSIWTSGSYNEQFF
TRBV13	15	CASSGFSGWDNEQFF
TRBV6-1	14	CASSGSGTDEKLFF
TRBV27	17	CASSPLPGTEFNQPQHF
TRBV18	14	CASSPLKGGTEAFF
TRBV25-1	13	CASSDFWDSPLHF
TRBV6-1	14	CASSEQTGEKTQYF
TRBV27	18	CASSFRAGGREGNQPQHF
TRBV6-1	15	CASSEAGTGGYEQYF
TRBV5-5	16	CASSLAAGGPNYGYTF
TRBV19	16	CASRIDVGDGNQPQHF
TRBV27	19	CASSPYPAFASGISDTQYF
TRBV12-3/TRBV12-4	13	CASNRDMNTEAFF
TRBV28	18	CASSRPPGQEGPYNEQFF